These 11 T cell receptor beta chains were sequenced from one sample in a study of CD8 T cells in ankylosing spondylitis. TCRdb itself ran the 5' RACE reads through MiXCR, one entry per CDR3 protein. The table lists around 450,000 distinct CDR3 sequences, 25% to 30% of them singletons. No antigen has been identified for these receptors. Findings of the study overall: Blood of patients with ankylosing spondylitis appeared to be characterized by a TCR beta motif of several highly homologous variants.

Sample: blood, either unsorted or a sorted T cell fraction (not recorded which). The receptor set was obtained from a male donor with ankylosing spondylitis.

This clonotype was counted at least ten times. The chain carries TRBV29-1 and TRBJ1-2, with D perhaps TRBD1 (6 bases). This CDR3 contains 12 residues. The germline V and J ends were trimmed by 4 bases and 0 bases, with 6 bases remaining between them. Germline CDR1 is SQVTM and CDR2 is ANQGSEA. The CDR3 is CSVGTANYGYTF. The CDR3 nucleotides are TGCAGCGTTGGGACAGCTAACTATGGCTACACCTTC.

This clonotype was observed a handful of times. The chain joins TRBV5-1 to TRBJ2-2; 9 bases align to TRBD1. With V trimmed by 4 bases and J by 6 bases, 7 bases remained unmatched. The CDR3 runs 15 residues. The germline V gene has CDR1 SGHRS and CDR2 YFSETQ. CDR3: CASSKDRGSPGELFF. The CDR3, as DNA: TGCGCCAGCAGCAAAGACAGGGGGTCCCCCGGGGAGCTGTTTTTT.

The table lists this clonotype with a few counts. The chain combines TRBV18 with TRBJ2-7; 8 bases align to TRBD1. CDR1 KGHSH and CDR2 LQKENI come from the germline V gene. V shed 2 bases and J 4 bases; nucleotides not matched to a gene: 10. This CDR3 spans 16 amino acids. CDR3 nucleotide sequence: TGTGCCAGCTCACCAAATGGACAGGGTGTGAATTACGAGCAGTACTTC. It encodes CASSPNGQGVNYEQYF.

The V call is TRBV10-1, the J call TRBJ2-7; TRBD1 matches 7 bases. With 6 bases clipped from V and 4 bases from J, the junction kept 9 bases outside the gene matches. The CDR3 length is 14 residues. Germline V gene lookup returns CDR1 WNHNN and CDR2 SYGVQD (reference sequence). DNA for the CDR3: TGCGCCAGCAGCACCGGGACAGAACTTTACGAGCAGTACTTC. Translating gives CASSTGTELYEQYF.

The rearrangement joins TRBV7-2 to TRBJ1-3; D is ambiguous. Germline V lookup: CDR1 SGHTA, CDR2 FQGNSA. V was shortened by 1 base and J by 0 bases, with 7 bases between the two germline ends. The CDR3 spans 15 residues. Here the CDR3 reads CASSLDGYSGNTIYF. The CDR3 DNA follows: TGTGCCAGCAGCTTAGACGGGTACTCTGGAAACACCATATATTTT.

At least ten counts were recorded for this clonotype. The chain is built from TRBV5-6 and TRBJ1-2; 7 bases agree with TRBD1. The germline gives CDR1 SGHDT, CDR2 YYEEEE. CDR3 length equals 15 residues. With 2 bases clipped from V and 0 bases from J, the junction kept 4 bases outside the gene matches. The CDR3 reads CASSFGQDANYGYTF. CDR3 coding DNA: TGTGCCAGCAGCTTCGGACAGGACGCTAACTATGGCTACACCTTC.

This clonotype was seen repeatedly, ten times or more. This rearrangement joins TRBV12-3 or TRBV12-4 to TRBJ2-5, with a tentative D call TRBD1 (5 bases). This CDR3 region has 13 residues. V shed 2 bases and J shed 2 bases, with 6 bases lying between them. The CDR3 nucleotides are TGTGCCAGCAGTTTAAGGGGACAAGAGACCCAGTACTTC. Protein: CASSLRGQETQYF.

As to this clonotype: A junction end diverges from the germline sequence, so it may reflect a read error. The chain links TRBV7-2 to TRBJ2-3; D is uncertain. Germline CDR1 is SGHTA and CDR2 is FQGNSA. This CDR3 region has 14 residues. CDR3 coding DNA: TGTGCCAGCACCTTAGGTATAGGGACAGATACGCAGTATTTT. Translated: CASTLGIGTDTQYF.

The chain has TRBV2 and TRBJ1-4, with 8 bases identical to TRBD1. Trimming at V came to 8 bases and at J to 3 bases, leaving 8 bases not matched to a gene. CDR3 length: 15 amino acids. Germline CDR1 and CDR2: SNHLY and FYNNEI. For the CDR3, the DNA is TGTGCCAGCCTGTCGCCAGGGGGCGCTAATGAAAAACTGTTTTTT. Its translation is CASLSPGGANEKLFF.

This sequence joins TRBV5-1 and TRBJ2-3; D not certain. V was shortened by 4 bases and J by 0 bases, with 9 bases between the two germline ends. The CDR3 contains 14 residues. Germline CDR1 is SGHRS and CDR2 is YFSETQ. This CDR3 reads CASSPDGSTDTQYF. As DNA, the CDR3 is TGCGCCAGCAGCCCGGACGGTAGCACAGATACGCAGTATTTT.

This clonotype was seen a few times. The CDR3, as DNA: TGTGCCAGCAGTTCCGGACAGTACAATTCACCCCTCCACTTT. Its translation: CASSSGQYNSPLHF. J is TRBJ1-6 and V is TRBV3-1, with D possibly being TRBD1 (6 bases). Trimming shortened V by 6 bases and J by 7 bases, and 13 bases separated the two germline ends. The germline gives CDR1 LGHDT, CDR2 YNNKEL (reference sequence). CDR3 length: 14 residues.